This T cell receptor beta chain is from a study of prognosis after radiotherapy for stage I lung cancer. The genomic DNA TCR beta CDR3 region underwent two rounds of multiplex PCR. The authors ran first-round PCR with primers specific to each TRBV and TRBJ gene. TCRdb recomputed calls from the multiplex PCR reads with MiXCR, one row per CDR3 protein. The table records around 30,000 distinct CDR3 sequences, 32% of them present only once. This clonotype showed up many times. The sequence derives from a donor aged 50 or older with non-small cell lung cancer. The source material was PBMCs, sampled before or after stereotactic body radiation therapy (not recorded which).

The CDR3 DNA sequence: TGTGCCAGCAGCTTCGCTTTTGACAATTCACCCCTCCACTTT. It encodes CASSFAFDNSPLHF. V is TRBV7-9 and J is TRBJ1-6; D not resolved. Germline V gene sequence: CDR1 SEHNR, CDR2 FQNEAQ (reference sequence). Trimming left V 3 bases short and J 7 bases short, with 10 bases between. The CDR3 has 14 amino acids.